A single sample gave rise to the 29 T cell receptor beta chains below, sequenced in a study of response to subunit inactivated influenza vaccine. TCRdb passed the RT-PCR reads through MiXCR, listing each CDR3 protein once. The data hold 450,000 to 600,000 distinct CDR3 sequences, with 15% to 20% observed a single time. The sample consisted of CD4+ T cells sorted from PBMCs, taken approximately 25 months after vaccination. The receptors shown here come from a man aged 50 to 75 who received an inactivated influenza vaccine.

The chain combines TRBV20-1 with TRBJ2-7, with D unclear. CDR1 is DFQATT, CDR2 SNEGSKA, per germline (reference sequence). Trimming took off 0 bases at V and 4 bases at J, with 10 bases between the two ends. CDR3 length: 13 amino acids. CDR3 amino acids: CSARDGGTYEQYF. The CDR3 bases are TGCAGTGCTAGAGATGGTGGAACATACGAGCAGTACTTC.

This clonotype occurred a few times. The CDR3 reads CASSLAGLQGGETQYF. DNA for the CDR3: TGTGCCAGCAGCTTAGCAGGGCTACAGGGTGGCGAGACCCAGTACTTC. This chain links TRBV7-2 with TRBJ2-5; perhaps TRBD1 as D (6 bases). This CDR3 region has 16 residues. Germline-derived CDR1 and CDR2 are SGHTA and FQGNSA. Trimming stripped 0 bases from V and 5 bases from J, with 16 bases between.

This clonotype has a handful of counts. The chain has TRBV15 and TRBJ2-5, with a tentative D call TRBD1 (5 bases). V shed 2 bases and J shed 5 bases, with 9 bases lying between them. Germline V gives CDR1 LNHNV, CDR2 YYDKDF (reference sequence). The CDR3 totals 13 residues. CDR3 sequence: CATSRQGRETQYF. CDR3 nucleotide sequence: TGTGCCACCAGCAGACAGGGTCGGGAGACCCAGTACTTC.

This clonotype was counted only a few times. CDR3 nucleotide sequence: TGTGCCAGCAGCCAAACGACGTTTCCAACTAATGAAAAACTGTTTTTT. It specifies CASSQTTFPTNEKLFF. The chain carries TRBV4-2 and TRBJ1-4; D unclear. Germline CDR1 and CDR2: LGHNA and YNFKEQ. The CDR3 contains 16 residues. The V end lost 2 bases, the J end lost 0 bases, and 10 bases lay between the germline ends.

This clonotype was detected a few times. This sequence joins TRBV7-2 and TRBJ2-2; D is possibly TRBD1 (6 bases). Trimming left V 2 bases short and J 1 base short, with 8 bases between. CDR1 SGHTA and CDR2 FQGNSA come from the germline V gene. CDR3 length equals 15 residues. The CDR3 region is CASSLTGMNTGELFF. DNA of the CDR3: TGTGCCAGCAGCTTAACAGGGATGAACACCGGGGAGCTGTTTTTT.

This clonotype was seen a handful of times. V and J are TRBV5-1 and TRBJ2-1, with D possibly matching TRBD1 (6 bases). The V gene's germline CDR1 is SGHRS and CDR2 YFSETQ. The CDR3 covers 15 residues. V lost 3 bases and J lost 3, with 13 bases in between. CDR3 amino acids: CASSYAQGNYNEQFF. CDR3 DNA sequence: TGCGCCAGCAGCTATGCCCAGGGGAACTACAATGAGCAGTTCTTC.

The V gene is TRBV20-1, the J gene TRBJ2-2; no clear D. The germline V and J ends were trimmed by 3 bases and 1 base, with 6 bases remaining between them. CDR1 and CDR2 from the germline V gene are DFQATT and SNEGSKA (reference sequence). The CDR3 runs to 13 residues. CDR3 protein: CSARKGNTGELFF. Here the CDR3 DNA reads TGCAGTGCTAGGAAGGGGAACACCGGGGAGCTGTTTTTT.

The chain joins TRBV11-3 to TRBJ2-3; D remains ambiguous. The length of the CDR3 is 16 residues. CDR1 is SGHNT and CDR2 is YENEEA in the germline V gene. With 5 bases removed from V and 2 bases from J, the gap between germline ends came to 17 bases. The CDR3, as DNA: TGTGCCAGCAGCCCTGGATCCAGAGAATACACAGATACGCAGTATTTT. As protein: CASSPGSREYTDTQYF.

This clonotype was seen more than once but under ten times. CDR3 DNA sequence: TGTGCCAGCAGCAAACCCCGGGCGCCCGGGCCTGGGGCCAACGTCCTGACTTTC. This sequence encodes CASSKPRAPGPGANVLTF. The chain combines TRBV21-1 with TRBJ2-6. TRBV21-1 is an annotated pseudogene. The CDR3 length is 18 residues.

This clonotype has more than one count but fewer than ten. The genes are TRBV4-2 and TRBJ2-5; TRBD2 agrees at 7 bases. With V trimmed by 0 bases and J by 5 bases, 18 bases remained unmatched. The V gene's germline CDR1 is LGHNA and CDR2 YNFKEQ. The CDR3 is 19 residues long. CDR3 bases: TGTGCCAGCAGCCAAGAGGAGGTTAGCTCCGGGACTACCGCGGAGACCCAGTACTTC. Amino acid sequence: CASSQEEVSSGTTAETQYF.

This clonotype was counted a few times. The chain is built from TRBV29-1 and TRBJ1-1; 7 positions agree with TRBD1. Unmatched junction bases numbered 21, after V lost 0 bases and J lost 5 bases. The CDR3 is 19 residues long. Germline CDR1 and CDR2: SQVTM and ANQGSEA. CDR3 nucleotides: TGCAGCGTTGAAGAGAGGGTCCCAGGGGGAGGTTTGGACCGGACTGAAGCTTTCTTT. Its translation is CSVEERVPGGGLDRTEAFF.

The chain uses TRBV3-1 and TRBJ2-3; 7 positions match TRBD1. This CDR3 has 16 amino acids. CDR1 LGHDT and CDR2 YNNKEL come from the germline V gene (reference sequence). V was clipped by 1 base and J by 2 bases; unmatched bases: 6. The CDR3 DNA follows: TGTGCCAGCAGCCAAGCAGGGGGTACTCTCACAGATACGCAGTATTTT. Its translation is CASSQAGGTLTDTQYF.

The genes are TRBV5-6 and TRBJ1-2; possibly TRBD1 for D (5 bases). V gave up 2 bases and J gave up 7 bases, with 21 bases separating them. The germline gives CDR1 SGHDT, CDR2 YYEEEE. The CDR3 consists of 16 residues. For the CDR3, the DNA is TGTGCCAGCAGCTTTTTGGGAACCTGGGGCATCGGTGGCTACACCTTC. Protein sequence: CASSFLGTWGIGGYTF. Full variable domain (outside the CDR3, taken from reference TRBV5-6 and TRBJ1-2): DAGVTQSPTHLIKTRGQQVTLRCSPKSGHDTVSWYQQALGQGPQFIFQYYEEEERQRGNFPDRFSGHQFPNYSSELNVNALLLGDSALYLCASSFLGTWGIGGYTFGSGTRLTVV.

The CDR3 region is CASSSDGKGGDTQYF. As DNA, the CDR3 is TGCGCCAGCAGCTCCGACGGCAAGGGGGGAGATACGCAGTATTTT. The chain has TRBV5-1 and TRBJ2-3; either TRBD1 or TRBD2 may supply D (6 bases each). In germline, CDR1 is SGHRS, CDR2 YFSETQ. This CDR3 spans 15 amino acids. The ends were cut back, 3 bases at V and 5 bases at J, with 16 bases in the middle. The whole variable domain, remainder taken from reference TRBV5-1 and TRBJ2-3, is KAGVTQTPRYLIKTRGQQVTLSCSPISGHRSVSWYQQTPGQGLQFLFEYFSETQRNKGNFPGRFSGRQFSNSRSEMNVSTLELGDSALYLCASSSDGKGGDTQYFGPGTRLTVL.

This chain connects TRBV4-1 to TRBJ2-3, with D possibly matching TRBD1 (6 bases). From germline, CDR1 is MGHRA and CDR2 YSYEKL. Trimming stripped 4 bases from V and 5 bases from J, with 13 bases between. The length of the CDR3 is 14 residues. Written as DNA, the CDR3 is TGCGCCAGCAGCCCCGGGACAACCGAAGATACGCAGTATTTT. Translation gives CASSPGTTEDTQYF.

This clonotype was seen a few times. V and J are TRBV6-2 or TRBV6-3 and TRBJ2-5; D is possibly TRBD1 (6 bases). The CDR3 length is 18 residues. Germline CDR1 reads MNHEY; CDR2 reads SVGEGT. V was trimmed by 0 bases and J by 4 bases, leaving 21 bases between them. The CDR3 loop is CASSYSKAPGQKLETQYF. The CDR3 DNA reads as TGTGCCAGCAGTTACTCGAAGGCCCCGGGACAAAAGTTAGAGACCCAGTACTTC.

This CDR3 reads CASSRTSGRSGETQYF. DNA for the CDR3: TGTGCCAGCAGCCGGACTAGCGGGAGAAGTGGAGAGACCCAGTACTTC. The chain links TRBV5-4 to TRBJ2-5, with TRBD2 matching over 13 bases. CDR1 is SGHNT and CDR2 is YYREEE in the germline V gene (reference sequence). Trimming at V came to 4 bases and at J to 4 bases, leaving 7 bases not matched to a gene. The CDR3 totals 16 residues. Combining the CDR3 with reference TRBV5-4 and TRBJ2-5 gives the whole variable domain ETGVTQSPTHLIKTRGQQVTLRCSSQSGHNTVSWYQQALGQGPQFIFQYYREEENGRGNFPPRFSGLQFPNYSSELNVNALELDDSALYLCASSRTSGRSGETQYFGPGTRLLVL.

This clonotype has just a few counts. The chain employs TRBV11-1 and TRBJ2-2, with D possibly being TRBD1 (6 bases). The CDR3 extends over 16 amino acids. V was pared by 3 bases and J by 5 bases, with 16 bases between. CDR1 and CDR2 from the germline V gene are SGHAT and FQDESV (reference sequence). The CDR3 bases are TGTGCCAGCAGCTTTAGGGGACAAAGAAGTACCGGGGAGCTGTTTTTT. Its translation: CASSFRGQRSTGELFF.

There are a few counts of this clonotype. The chain carries TRBV28 and TRBJ1-2, with D hard to call. CDR3 length: 18 amino acids. Trimming left V 6 bases short and J 0 bases short, with 23 bases between. Germline V gene sequence: CDR1 MDHEN, CDR2 SYDVKM. This chain's CDR3 is CASSPRVGRDLANYGYTF. As DNA, the CDR3 is TGTGCCAGCAGCCCCCGAGTCGGCAGAGATCTAGCTAACTATGGCTACACCTTC.

This clonotype was seen at least ten times. The gene calls are TRBV12-3 or TRBV12-4 and TRBJ1-1, with D perhaps matching TRBD1 (5 bases). V gave up 5 bases and J gave up 1 base, with 8 bases separating them. The CDR3 spans 13 residues. Here the CDR3 DNA reads TGTGCCAGCAGTCGGACAAAGAACACTGAAGCTTTCTTT. It is translated as CASSRTKNTEAFF.

This clonotype was counted between two and nine times. V gene TRBV29-1 combines with J gene TRBJ2-7; 14 bases agree with TRBD2. The CDR3 is 15 amino acids. The junction had 11 bases not matched to a gene; V was cut back by 6 bases and J by 7 bases. The V gene's germline CDR1 is SQVTM and CDR2 ANQGSEA. The CDR3 loop reads CSVVGGLAGVREQYF. The CDR3 DNA reads TGCAGCGTAGTCGGGGGACTAGCGGGAGTGAGGGAGCAGTACTTC.

In its sample, this clonotype was seen a few times. Sequence at one end of the junction differs from germline and may be a read error. This chain joins TRBV11-2 and TRBJ2-1; no definite D call. The CDR3 consists of 11 residues. Germline assignment: CDR1 SGHAT and CDR2 FQNNGV. The CDR3 region has the DNA TGTGCCAGCAGCTTAGGTGGCGCTGGCTACTTC. Its translation is CASSLGGAGYF.

The chain couples TRBV6-2 or TRBV6-3 to TRBJ2-1, with TRBD2 matching 10 bases. The CDR3 loop spans 14 amino acids. Per germline, CDR1 MNHEY and CDR2 SVGEGT. The junction had 5 bases not matched to a gene; V was cut back by 8 bases and J by 4 bases. The CDR3 DNA sequence: TGTGCCAGCCAAGGGACTAGCGTTTACAATGAGCAGTTCTTC. Its protein product is CASQGTSVYNEQFF.

The chain uses TRBV19 and TRBJ2-1; D remains ambiguous. Germline values: CDR1 LNHDA, CDR2 SQIVND (reference sequence). V lost 6 bases to trimming and J lost 0 bases, with 21 bases between them. The CDR3 sequence is 18 residues long. CDR3 nucleotides: TGTGCCAGTAGGATGAGCGACTCGGGCCGGAGCTCCTACAATGAGCAGTTCTTC. This sequence encodes CASRMSDSGRSSYNEQFF.

The rearrangement uses TRBV7-9 and TRBJ1-1, with TRBD1 matching over 8 bases. CDR1 and CDR2 from the germline V gene are SEHNR and FQNEAQ (reference sequence). Trimming cost V 5 bases and J 11 bases; bases outside gene matches: 7. This CDR3 has 12 residues. The CDR3 DNA sequence: TGTGCCAGCAGCATATGGACAGGGCGGGCTTTCTTT. It yields the protein CASSIWTGRAFF.

The chain employs TRBV10-3 and TRBJ1-5; tentatively, D is TRBD1 (5 bases). The CDR3 has 15 amino acids. Per germline, CDR1 ENHRY and CDR2 SYGVKD. With 0 bases removed from V and 6 bases from J, the gap between germline ends came to 12 bases. CDR3 protein: CAISESKGNGQPQHF. CDR3 in DNA: TGTGCCATCAGTGAGTCGAAGGGGAATGGTCAGCCCCAGCATTTT.

V gene TRBV20-1 combines with J gene TRBJ2-7; 7 bases line up with TRBD1. Per germline, CDR1 DFQATT and CDR2 SNEGSKA (reference sequence). Trimming cost V 4 bases and J 4 bases; bases outside gene matches: 10. The CDR3 is 14 amino acids. DNA for the CDR3: TGCAGTGCTATCGCCGGGACAGCTTCGTACGAGCAGTACTTC. Its protein product is CSAIAGTASYEQYF.

This clonotype was counted many times. The V and J genes are TRBV10-3 and TRBJ2-1; TRBD2 matches 10 bases. J was trimmed by 5 bases and V by 7 bases; bases with no gene match: 5. Germline loops: CDR1 ENHRY, CDR2 SYGVKD. This CDR3 spans 14 amino acids. In DNA form, the CDR3 reads TGTGCCATCACTTCTAGCGGGGGTAACAATGAGCAGTTCTTC. It translates to CAITSSGGNNEQFF.

The chain combines TRBV5-1 with TRBJ2-2; no firm D call. The CDR3 totals 12 residues. The V gene lost 0 bases and the J gene lost 12 bases, with 9 bases spanning the gap. Germline lookup yields CDR1 SGHRS and CDR2 YFSETQ. The CDR3 coding sequence is TGCGCCAGCAGCTTGGACGTGACGAAGCTGTTTTTT. This translates into CASSLDVTKLFF.